This TCR beta chain was captured by sequencing in a study of CD8 T cells in ankylosing spondylitis. Quantitative 5'-RACE with molecular barcodes generated TCR beta libraries. Each CDR3 protein gets one entry after TCRdb re-called the 5' RACE reads with MiXCR. The profile shows more than 250,000 distinct CDR3 sequences, roughly 10% of them singletons. This clonotype appeared many times. Its specificity is not known. Trimming removed 4 bases at V and 0 bases at J, with 20 bases between. Germline CDR1 SGHDT, CDR2 YYEEEE. This CDR3 has 18 residues. The study's findings and limits: Reports say disease-linked clones showed up significantly more in matched ankylosing spondylitis synovial fluid. Characteristic, it appeared, of ankylosing spondylitis blood was a TCR beta motif of eight highly homologous variants.

The receptor was isolated from a female donor with ankylosing spondylitis or in good health (not recorded which). Sequenced sample: blood, either unsorted or a sorted T cell fraction (not recorded which). This chain connects TRBV5-6 to TRBJ1-5; D is ambiguous. CDR3 residues: CASSPVTPEESSNQPQHF. The CDR3 DNA sequence: TGTGCCAGCAGCCCGGTGACCCCCGAGGAGTCTAGCAATCAGCCCCAGCATTTT.